This TCR beta chain was retrieved from a study of a mutant IDH1 vaccine in newly diagnosed glioma. Study context: Onset of vaccination occurred 4-6 weeks following radiotherapy alone, or with temozolomide cycles. The sex distribution of treated patients was about 62% male and approximately 40% female, with a mean age of 40.4 years. The study, taken as a whole, reports: Pseudoprogression seemingly bore no relation to changes in top peripheral T cell clonotypes.

To note about this clone: What it recognizes is unknown.

Described time point: week 47, end of study. The content of each vaccine dose was 300 ug of mutant IDH1 20-mer peptide, and topical imiquimod accompanied it. V lost 0 bases to trimming and J lost 2 bases, with 14 bases between them. The CDR3 extends over 16 amino acids. The germline gives CDR1 SGHTS, CDR2 YDEGEE. Only in-frame clones appear in the TCRdb table, and some are missing; sequencing was by immunoSEQ multiplex PCR. Altogether 60,000 to 70,000 clones are present, around four fifths being singletons, with the ten largest covering around 4%. The TCR comes from a man aged 25 to 40 with glioma. This material consisted of PBMCs, taken from a glioma patient whose treatment included an IDH1 peptide vaccine. The V gene is TRBV5-8, the J gene TRBJ2-5; D is unclear. The CDR3 is CASSLVVALPQETQYF. Written as DNA, the CDR3 is TGTGCCAGCAGCTTGGTGGTAGCCCTACCGCAAGAGACCCAGTACTTC.